Listed below are T cell receptor beta chains from one sample, sequenced in a study of blood T cell repertoires in COVID-19. Measured with immunoSEQ multiplex PCR; TCRdb has only the in-frame clones, and not every one. The sample lists about 90,000 clones, about 80% occurring once. Sequenced input: peripheral blood. Every receptor here comes from a woman in her 70s with acute or convalescent COVID-19. The CDR3 runs from the conserved cysteine through the conserved F or W. A D gene is named only where the DNA matches it firmly. The size of a clone is reported for some rows only, either as once, few or many, or as a class for expanded clones.

v_gene	d_gene	abundance	j_gene	CDR3aa	CDR3nt
TRBV4-1	TRBD1	few	TRBJ2-5	CASSQEGTVQTQYF	TGCGCCAGCAGCCAAGAAGGGACAGTGCAGACCCAGTACTTC
TRBV13	TRBD1	-	TRBJ2-7	CASSSGTASYEQYF	TGTGCCAGCAGCTCCGGGACAGCTTCCTACGAGCAGTACTTC
TRBV4-1	TRBD1	-	TRBJ1-2	CASSQGTGRDYGYTF	TGCGCCAGCAGCCAAGGGACAGGGAGAGACTATGGCTACACCTTC
TRBV5-6	-	once	TRBJ2-5	CASSLALAAQETQYF	TGTGCCAGCAGCTTGGCCCTTGCGGCCCAAGAGACCCAGTACTTC
TRBV5-4	-	-	TRBJ2-3	CASRTGLTDTQYF	TGTGCCAGCAGGACAGGACTCACAGATACGCAGTATTTT
TRBV3-1/TRBV3-2	-	once	TRBJ1-5	CASSQGQASNQPQHF	TGTGCCAGCAGCCAAGGACAGGCTAGCAATCAGCCCCAGCATTTT
TRBV7-9	-	few	TRBJ1-2	CASSLSQGPYYGYTF	TGTGCCAGCAGCTTATCACAGGGACCCTATTATGGCTACACCTTC
TRBV9	TRBD1	-	TRBJ1-3	CASSVGQGATGNTIYF	TGTGCCAGCAGCGTAGGACAGGGGGCAACTGGAAACACCATATATTTT
TRBV28	TRBD1	once	TRBJ1-5	CASSSRGLVLKQPQHF	TGTGCCAGCAGCTCGAGGGGGCTTGTCCTTAAACAGCCCCAGCATTTT
TRBV9	-	-	TRBJ2-3	CASSVEGGTDTQYF	TGTGCCAGCAGCGTAGAGGGGGGCACAGATACGCAGTATTTT
TRBV4-2	TRBD1	-	TRBJ1-5	CASSQGPGGQPQHF	TGTGCCAGCAGCCAAGGTCCAGGGGGTCAGCCCCAGCATTTT
TRBV30	-	-	TRBJ1-1	CAWSVSAQSEVFF	TGTGCCTGGAGTGTTAGTGCCCAATCTGAAGTTTTCTTT
TRBV19	TRBD1	few	TRBJ1-4	CASALGSPGGSEKLFF	TGTGCCAGTGCTCTGGGCTCTCCAGGGGGCTCGGAAAAACTGTTTTTT
TRBV30	-	-	TRBJ2-3	CAWSRGQGADTQYF	TGTGCCTGGAGTCGGGGGCAGGGGGCAGATACGCAGTATTTT
TRBV6-1	TRBD2	-	TRBJ2-2	CASSVWTSGRPNTGELFF	TGTGCCAGCAGTGTGTGGACTAGCGGGAGACCGAACACCGGGGAGCTGTTTTTT
TRBV4-2	TRBD2	-	TRBJ2-2	CASSQVSLAGRTGELFF	TGTGCCAGCAGCCAAGTGTCTCTAGCGGGAAGAACCGGGGAGCTGTTTTTT
TRBV5-5	TRBD1	-	TRBJ1-6	CASSRTGWDSPLHF	TGTGCCAGCAGCAGGACAGGGTGGGACTCACCCCTCCACTTT
TRBV7-8	TRBD2	-	TRBJ2-1	CASSLVVTSDEQFF	TGTGCCAGCAGCTTAGTAGTGACTAGCGATGAGCAGTTCTTC